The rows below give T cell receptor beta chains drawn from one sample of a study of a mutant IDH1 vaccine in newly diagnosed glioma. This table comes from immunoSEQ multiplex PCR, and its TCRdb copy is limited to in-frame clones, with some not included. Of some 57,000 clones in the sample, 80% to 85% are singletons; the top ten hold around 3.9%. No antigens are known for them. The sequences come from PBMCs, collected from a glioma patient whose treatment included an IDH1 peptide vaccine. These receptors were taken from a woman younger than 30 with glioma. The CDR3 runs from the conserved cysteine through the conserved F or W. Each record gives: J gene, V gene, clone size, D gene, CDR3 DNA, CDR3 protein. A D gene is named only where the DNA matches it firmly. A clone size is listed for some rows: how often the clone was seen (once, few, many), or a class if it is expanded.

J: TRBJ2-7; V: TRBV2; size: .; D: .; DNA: TGTGCCACTCGGACCGAGGTGGCCGACGAGCAGTACTTC; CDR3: CATRTEVADEQYF
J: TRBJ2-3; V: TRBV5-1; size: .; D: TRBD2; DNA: TGCGCCAGCAGCTCCGGACTAGGTCAAGGCACAGATACGCAGTATTTT; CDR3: CASSSGLGQGTDTQYF
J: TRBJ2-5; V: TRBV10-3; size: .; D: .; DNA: TGTGCCATCAGTGGAGAGCGTCAGAAGACCCAGTACTTC; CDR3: CAISGERQKTQYF
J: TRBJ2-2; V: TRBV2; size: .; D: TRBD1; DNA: TGTGCCAGCACCTTTCGGACAGGGAACACCGGGGAGCTGTTTTTT; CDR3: CASTFRTGNTGELFF
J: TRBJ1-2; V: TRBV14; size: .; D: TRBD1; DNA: TGTGCCAGCAGCCGGACAGGGGCCCCTTATGGCTACACCTTC; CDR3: CASSRTGAPYGYTF
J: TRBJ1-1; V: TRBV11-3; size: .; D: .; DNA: TGTGCCAGCAGCTCTAGACAGCACGGGGCTGAAGCTTTCTTT; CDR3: CASSSRQHGAEAFF
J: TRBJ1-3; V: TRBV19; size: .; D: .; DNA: TGTGCCAGTAGTCCGGGACCGGGAAACACCATATATTTT; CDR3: CASSPGPGNTIYF
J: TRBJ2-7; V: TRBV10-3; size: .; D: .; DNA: TGTGCCACTAGAGCGGTGGGACCATTCTACGAGCAGTACTTC; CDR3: CATRAVGPFYEQYF
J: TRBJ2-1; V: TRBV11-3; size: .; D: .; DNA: TGTGCCAGCAGCTTACCCGGAGATGAGCAGTTCTTC; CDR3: CASSLPGDEQFF
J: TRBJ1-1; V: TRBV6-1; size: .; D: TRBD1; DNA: TGTGCCAGCAGTGGAAACAGGGGGGGATTGGCTGAAGCTTTCTTT; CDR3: CASSGNRGGLAEAFF
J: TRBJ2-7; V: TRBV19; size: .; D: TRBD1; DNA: TGTGCCAGTAGTGTGGGACAGCCCTACGAGCAGTACTTC; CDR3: CASSVGQPYEQYF
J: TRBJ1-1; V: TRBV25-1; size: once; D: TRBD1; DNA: TGTGCCAGCAGTCCAAATCCCCACAGGGGCGAAGGCACTGAAGCTTTCTTT; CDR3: CASSPNPHRGEGTEAFF
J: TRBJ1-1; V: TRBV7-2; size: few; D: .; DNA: TGTGCCAGCAGCTTAAATCGGGGAAACACTGAAGCTTTCTTT; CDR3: CASSLNRGNTEAFF
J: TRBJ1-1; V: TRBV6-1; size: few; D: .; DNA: TGTGCCAGCAGTGAATCGGTGTATAAGGGGTTCACTGAAGCTTTCTTT; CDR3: CASSESVYKGFTEAFF
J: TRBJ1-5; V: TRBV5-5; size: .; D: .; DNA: TGTGCCAGCAGCTTCGGTCTGGGCTATAGCAATCAGCCCCAGCATTTT; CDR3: CASSFGLGYSNQPQHF
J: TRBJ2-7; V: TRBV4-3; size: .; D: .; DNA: TGCGCCAGCAGCCAAGACTACAGGGTCACCTACGAGCAGTACTTC; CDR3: CASSQDYRVTYEQYF
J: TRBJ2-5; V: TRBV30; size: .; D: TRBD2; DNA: TGTGCCTGGAGTGTACCGGGAGGGAGAGAAGAGACCCAGTACTTC; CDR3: CAWSVPGGREETQYF
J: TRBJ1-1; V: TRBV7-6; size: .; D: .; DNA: TGTGCCAGCAGCTTACCAGGGGCCACTGAAGCTTTCTTT; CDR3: CASSLPGATEAFF
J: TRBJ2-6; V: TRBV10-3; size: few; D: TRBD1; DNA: TGTGCCATCAGTGGACAGGGGGCGGGGGCCAACGTCCTGACTTTC; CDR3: CAISGQGAGANVLTF
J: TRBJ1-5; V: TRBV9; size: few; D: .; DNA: TGTGCCAGCAGCGTAGACGTGGGACGCAATCAGCCCCAGCATTTT; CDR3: CASSVDVGRNQPQHF
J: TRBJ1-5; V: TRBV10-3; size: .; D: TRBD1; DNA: TGTGCCTCCAAACAGGGGACAGGGGCCAATCAGCCCCAGCATTTT; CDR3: CASKQGTGANQPQHF
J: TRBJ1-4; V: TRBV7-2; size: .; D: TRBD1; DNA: TGTGCCAGCAGCTCCCAACAGGGGATCAGGGAAAAACTGTTTTTT; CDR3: CASSSQQGIREKLFF
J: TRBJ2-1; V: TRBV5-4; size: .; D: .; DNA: TGTGCCAGCAGCCTGCTGACTATCGGAGGTGAGCAGTTCTTC; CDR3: CASSLLTIGGEQFF
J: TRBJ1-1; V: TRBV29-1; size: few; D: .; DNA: TGCAGCGTTGTTACAGGAGGAGGCGGTGAAGCTTTCTTT; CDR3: CSVVTGGGGEAFF
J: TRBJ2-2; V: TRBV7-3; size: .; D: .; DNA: TGTGCCAGCCGGGCTAGCGGGGAGCTGTTTTTT; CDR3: CASRASGELFF
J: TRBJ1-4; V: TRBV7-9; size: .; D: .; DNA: TGTGCCAGCAGCTTAGCAACAGGGAGGACTAATGAAAAACTGTTTTTT; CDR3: CASSLATGRTNEKLFF
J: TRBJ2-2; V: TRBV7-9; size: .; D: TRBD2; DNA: TGTGCCAGCAGCTCGGGACTAGCGGGATGGGGCACCGGGGAGCTGTTTTTT; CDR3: CASSSGLAGWGTGELFF
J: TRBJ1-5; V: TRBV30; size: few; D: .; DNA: TGTGCCTGGGGTGTTTTCAATCAGCCCCAGCATTTT; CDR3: CAWGVFNQPQHF
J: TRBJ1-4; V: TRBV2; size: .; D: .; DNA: TGTGCCAGCAGCGAACAGGGACGCGGTGAAAAACTGTTTTTT; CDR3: CASSEQGRGEKLFF
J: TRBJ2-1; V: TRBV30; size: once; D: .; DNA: TGTGCCTGGAGTGTAGGCGGGCCCAACAATGAGCAGTTCTTC; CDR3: CAWSVGGPNNEQFF
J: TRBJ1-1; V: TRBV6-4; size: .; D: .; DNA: TGTGCCAGCAGCGCCGCCGGGAAGAACACTGAAGCTTTCTTT; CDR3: CASSAAGKNTEAFF
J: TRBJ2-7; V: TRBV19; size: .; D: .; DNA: TGTGCCAGTAGTAGCGCCGGGCCACTCTACGAGCAGTACTTC; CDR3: CASSSAGPLYEQYF
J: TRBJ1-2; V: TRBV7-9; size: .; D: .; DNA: TGTGCCAGCAGCTTAGGCCCGGACTGGACCTATGGCTACACCTTC; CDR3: CASSLGPDWTYGYTF
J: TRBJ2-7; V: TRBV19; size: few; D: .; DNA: TGTGCCAGTAGTATAGCAAGGGGATACGAGCAGTACTTC; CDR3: CASSIARGYEQYF
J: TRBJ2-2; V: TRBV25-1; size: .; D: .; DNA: TGTGCCAGCAGTAGGTACAGGCTTGGATCGAACACCGGGGAGCTGTTTTTT; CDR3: CASSRYRLGSNTGELFF
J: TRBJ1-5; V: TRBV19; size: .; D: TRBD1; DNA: TGTGCCACTCGCCAAGGGGGCGGTCAGCCCCAGCATTTT; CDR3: CATRQGGGQPQHF
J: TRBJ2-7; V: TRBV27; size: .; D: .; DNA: TGTGCCAGCAAGGCAGGGAGCTCCTACGAGCAGTACTTC; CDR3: CASKAGSSYEQYF
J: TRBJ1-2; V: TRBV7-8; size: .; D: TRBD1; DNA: TGTGCCAGCACTTCAATGACAGGGAACTATGGCTACACCTTC; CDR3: CASTSMTGNYGYTF
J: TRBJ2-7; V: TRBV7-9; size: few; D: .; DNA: TGTGCCAGCAGCTTAGCGTGGTTGGGGGAGCAGTACTTC; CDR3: CASSLAWLGEQYF
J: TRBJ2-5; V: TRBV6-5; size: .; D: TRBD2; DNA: TGTGCCAGCAGTTACTATAGCGGGAGGGCCAGGGAGACCCAGTACTTC; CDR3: CASSYYSGRARETQYF
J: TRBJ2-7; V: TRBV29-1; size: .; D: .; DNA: TGCAGCGTTACAACGGGACCCTACGAGCAGTACTTC; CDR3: CSVTTGPYEQYF
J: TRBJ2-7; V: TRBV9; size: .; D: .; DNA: TGTGCCAGCACCAACTACGAGCAGTACTTC; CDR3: CASTNYEQYF
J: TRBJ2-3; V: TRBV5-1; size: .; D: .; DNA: TGCGCCAGCAAGAGGGACCCCATAGGTGCAGATACGCAGTATTTT; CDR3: CASKRDPIGADTQYF
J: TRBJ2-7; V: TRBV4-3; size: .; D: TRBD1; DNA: TGCGCCAGCAGCCAAGGTCCAAGGACAGGGGAACACGAGCAGTACTTC; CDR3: CASSQGPRTGEHEQYF
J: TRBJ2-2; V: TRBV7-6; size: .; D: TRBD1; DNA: TGTGCCAGCAGCCCAGGGGGCCCCGGGGAGCTGTTTTTT; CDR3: CASSPGGPGELFF
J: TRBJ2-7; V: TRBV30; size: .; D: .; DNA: TGTGCCTGGAGTGTACGAGGTTCCTACGAGCAGTACTTC; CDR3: CAWSVRGSYEQYF
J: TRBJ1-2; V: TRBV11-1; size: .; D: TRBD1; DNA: TGTACCAGCAGCTTCCCGGGACAGGGGGTCTATGGCTACACCTTC; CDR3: CTSSFPGQGVYGYTF